The 18 T cell receptor beta chains below all came from one sample that was sequenced in a study of T cells in Graves' hyperthyroidism and ophthalmopathy. TCR beta CDR3 regions were amplified from RNA transcripts. Primed by the HTBI set, a first-round RT-PCR was run on the TCR CDR3. TCRdb passed the multiplex PCR reads through MiXCR, listing each CDR3 protein once. This table holds approximately 590,000 distinct CDR3 sequences, 15% to 17% found once. Sample: blood. These receptors came from a woman aged 30 to 39 with Graves' hyperthyroidism.

This clonotype was seen at least ten times. The genes are TRBV5-1 and TRBJ2-3; 8 bases align to TRBD2. V was pared by 4 bases and J by 4 bases, with 8 bases of the junction left unmatched. There are 15 residues in the CDR3. Germline V gene data show CDR1 as SGHRS and CDR2 as YFSETQ. The CDR3 spells CASSRSSGTADTQYF. In DNA form, the CDR3 reads TGCGCCAGCAGCCGGAGTAGCGGGACGGCAGATACGCAGTATTTT.

In this sample, this clonotype turned up many times. V usage is TRBV25-1 and J usage is TRBJ1-1; D gene unclear. Trimming shortened V by 1 base and J by 2 bases, and 11 bases separated the two germline ends. Germline values: CDR1 MGHDK, CDR2 SYGVNS. The CDR3 is made up of 15 amino acids. In nucleotides, the CDR3 is TGTGCCAGCAGTGAATTAGGGCAAGTCAACACTGAAGCTTTCTTT. Translated: CASSELGQVNTEAFF.

This clonotype was counted between two and nine times. V usage is TRBV27 and J usage is TRBJ2-7; 9 bases agree with TRBD2. The CDR3 runs to 16 residues. Losses at the gene ends were 1 base for V and 4 bases for J; bases not matched to a gene: 8. In germline, CDR1 is MNHEY, CDR2 SMNVEV (reference sequence). The chain's CDR3 is CASSLLAGARRYEQYF. The CDR3 bases are TGTGCCAGCAGTTTATTAGCGGGAGCGAGAAGGTACGAGCAGTACTTC.

The chain joins TRBV12-3 or TRBV12-4 to TRBJ2-5; 8 nucleotides align to TRBD1. The CDR3 contains 15 residues. Trimming at V came to 5 bases and at J to 3 bases, leaving 8 bases not matched to a gene. The DNA for the CDR3 is TGTGCCAGCAGTCGGACAGGGACCGCCGAAGAGACCCAGTACTTC. Encoded protein: CASSRTGTAEETQYF.

This clonotype was seen repeatedly, ten times or more. The chain employs TRBV11-2 and TRBJ2-1; D not certain. Germline loops: CDR1 SGHAT, CDR2 FQNNGV. This CDR3 is built from 14 residues. V was pared by 4 bases and J by 0 bases, with 7 bases between. In nucleotides, the CDR3 is TGTGCCAGCAGCTCTCTCAGCTCCTACAATGAGCAGTTCTTC. It translates to CASSSLSSYNEQFF. The variable domain in full, completed from reference TRBV11-2 and TRBJ2-1, reads EAGVAQSPRYKIIEKRQSVAFWCNPISGHATLYWYQQILGQGPKLLIQFQNNGVVDDSQLPKDRFSAERLKGVDSTLKIQPAKLEDSAVYLCASSSLSSYNEQFFGPGTRLTVL.

The V gene is TRBV5-1, the J gene TRBJ1-1, with a tentative D call TRBD1 (5 bases). The V end was cut by 0 bases, the J end by 1 base, with 10 bases between. Looked up from germline, CDR1 is SGHRS and CDR2 is YFSETQ. The CDR3 has 15 residues. CDR3 sequence (DNA): TGCGCCAGCAGCTTGGTTACGGGGGGGAACACTGAAGCTTTCTTT. As protein: CASSLVTGGNTEAFF.

This clonotype was observed at least ten times. The chain couples TRBV27 to TRBJ2-1, with D possibly TRBD2 on 6 matching bases. Trimming shortened V by 5 bases and J by 9 bases, and 17 bases separated the two germline ends. Germline V gene lookup returns CDR1 MNHEY and CDR2 SMNVEV (reference sequence). The CDR3 contains 14 residues. This chain's CDR3 is CASSPTRERGEQFF. For the CDR3, the DNA is TGTGCCAGCAGTCCAACCCGGGAGAGGGGTGAGCAGTTCTTC.

This clonotype was seen ten or more times. J is TRBJ1-2 and V is TRBV20-1; no clear D. The CDR3 contains 12 residues. The V and J ends lost 5 bases and 0 bases respectively, with 7 bases between them. Looked up from germline, CDR1 is DFQATT and CDR2 is SNEGSKA (reference sequence). The CDR3 DNA follows: TGCAGTGCTCTAGAGGCTAACTATGGCTACACCTTC. It yields the protein CSALEANYGYTF.

The V and J genes are TRBV15 and TRBJ2-7; D gene ambiguous. Trimming shortened V by 5 bases and J by 4 bases, and 12 bases separated the two germline ends. The germline CDR1 and CDR2 sequences are LNHNV and YYDKDF (reference sequence). This CDR3 has 13 residues. In nucleotides, the CDR3 is TGTGCCACCAGCGGAGCCTCGACTTACGAGCAGTACTTC. This encodes CATSGASTYEQYF.

This clonotype was seen ten or more times. CDR3 sequence (DNA): TGTGCCAGCAGTTACGGACTAGCGGGAAGCGAGACCCAGTACTTC. Amino acid sequence: CASSYGLAGSETQYF. The chain combines TRBV6-2 or TRBV6-3 with TRBJ2-5, with TRBD2 identical over 12 bases. The CDR3 runs 15 residues. Trimming at V came to 2 bases and at J to 5 bases, leaving 3 bases not matched to a gene. Germline CDR1 reads MNHEY; CDR2 reads SVGEGT.

This clonotype was detected many times. This sequence joins TRBV18 and TRBJ1-1; possibly TRBD1 for D (6 bases). Germline-derived CDR1 and CDR2 are KGHSH and LQKENI. Trimming shortened V by 0 bases and J by 5 bases, and 16 bases separated the two germline ends. The CDR3 sequence is 16 residues long. The CDR3 is CASSPPGGAGRTEAFF. The CDR3 DNA reads TGTGCCAGCTCACCACCGGGGGGGGCAGGTCGGACTGAAGCTTTCTTT. Looking up the rest from reference TRBV18 and TRBJ1-1 gives the full variable domain: NAGVMQNPRHLVRRRGQEARLRCSPMKGHSHVYWYRQLPEEGLKFMVYLQKENIIDESGMPKERFSAEFPKEGPSILRIQQVVRGDSAAYFCASSPPGGAGRTEAFFGQGTRLTVV.

The chain carries TRBV30 and TRBJ2-1, with 7 bases matching TRBD2. Per the germline V gene, CDR1 is GTSNPN and CDR2 is SVGIG (reference sequence). With 2 bases clipped from V and 8 bases from J, the junction kept 6 bases outside the gene matches. The CDR3 totals 13 residues. CDR3 residues: CAWSWRENHEQFF. The CDR3, as DNA: TGTGCCTGGAGTTGGCGGGAGAATCATGAGCAGTTCTTC.

The chain has TRBV7-2 and TRBJ2-7; the D gene is possibly TRBD1 (6 bases). CDR1 and CDR2 (germline): SGHTA, FQGNSA. The germline V and J ends were trimmed by 4 bases and 3 bases, with 13 bases remaining between them. This CDR3 spans 14 amino acids. CDR3: CASSSKDRDYEQYF. CDR3 in DNA: TGTGCCAGCAGCTCAAAGGACAGAGACTACGAGCAGTACTTC.

This clonotype was seen a handful of times. Given a much more abundant clone one base away, this may be a read error. CDR3 DNA sequence: TGCAGTGCTAGACTAGCGGTGAGGCGCACAGATACGCAGTATTTT. This translates into CSARLAVRRTDTQYF. The chain combines TRBV20-1 with TRBJ2-3, with TRBD2 identical over 7 bases. This CDR3 is 15 amino acids long. The germline CDR1 and CDR2 sequences are DFQATT and SNEGSKA (reference sequence). Trimming removed 2 bases from V and 1 base from J; junction bases left unmatched: 6.

As concerns this clonotype: It may be a read error: a sequence one base away is much more abundant. The gene calls are TRBV30 and TRBJ1-6; weak D call: TRBD1 (5 bases). Per germline, CDR1 GTSNPN and CDR2 SVGIG (reference sequence). The CDR3 runs 15 residues. CDR3 in amino acids: CARSVIRQYNSPLHF. The DNA for the CDR3 is TGTGCCCGGAGTGTAATCAGACAGTATAATTCACCCCTCCACTTT.

The chain combines TRBV12-5 with TRBJ2-1; D uncertain. The CDR3 runs 11 residues. The germline gives CDR1 LGHNT, CDR2 FRNRAP. V was clipped by 5 bases and J by 10 bases, with 9 bases between them. The CDR3 loop reads CASGIGSEQFF. CDR3 coding DNA: TGTGCTAGTGGTATAGGGTCCGAGCAGTTCTTC.

This clonotype was detected once. The chain is built from TRBV30 and TRBJ2-1; 8 bases are a match to TRBD2. CDR3 length: 11 residues. V shed 5 bases and J 9 bases; nucleotides not matched to a gene: 3. The germline V gene encodes CDR1 GTSNPN and CDR2 SVGIG (reference sequence). The CDR3 sequence: CAWAAGGEQFF. CDR3 bases: TGTGCCTGGGCCGCGGGGGGTGAGCAGTTCTTC.

J is TRBJ1-5 and V is TRBV7-2; D is possibly TRBD1 (5 bases). CDR1 SGHTA and CDR2 FQGNSA come from the germline V gene. The CDR3 sequence is 14 residues long. Trimming left V 1 base short and J 4 bases short, with 8 bases between. The CDR3 spells CASSLGWGNQPQHF. CDR3 in DNA: TGTGCCAGCAGCTTAGGATGGGGGAATCAGCCCCAGCATTTT.